This T cell receptor (beta chain) was captured in a study of T cell changes during pregnancy in multiple sclerosis. Clones were read by immunoSEQ multiplex PCR, and TCRdb kept only the in-frame ones, dropping some. The table shows 35,000 to 45,000 clones, with about 90% occurring only once. J gave up 6 bases and V 1 base, and 10 bases lay outside the gene matches. This CDR3 spans 16 amino acids. In germline, CDR1 is SEHNR, CDR2 FQNEAQ (reference sequence). The chain is built from TRBV7-9 and TRBJ1-2; TRBD1 matches at 8 bases. This clonotype was sampled from a female donor with multiple sclerosis, enrolled in a pregnancy study. The sample consisted of CD4+ T cells from peripheral blood mononuclear cells, taken before pregnancy. DNA for the CDR3: TGTGCCAGCAGCTTAGTGGCGGACAGGGCTGAAAATGGCTACACCTTC. It yields the protein CASSLVADRAENGYTF. The full variable domain, in which reference TRBV7-9 and TRBJ1-2 provide the parts outside the CDR3, is DTGVSQNPRHKITKRGQNVTFRCDPISEHNRLYWYRQTLGQGPEFLTYFQNEAQLEKSRLLSDRFSAERPKGSFSTLEIQRTEQGDSAMYLCASSLVADRAENGYTFGSGTRLTVV.